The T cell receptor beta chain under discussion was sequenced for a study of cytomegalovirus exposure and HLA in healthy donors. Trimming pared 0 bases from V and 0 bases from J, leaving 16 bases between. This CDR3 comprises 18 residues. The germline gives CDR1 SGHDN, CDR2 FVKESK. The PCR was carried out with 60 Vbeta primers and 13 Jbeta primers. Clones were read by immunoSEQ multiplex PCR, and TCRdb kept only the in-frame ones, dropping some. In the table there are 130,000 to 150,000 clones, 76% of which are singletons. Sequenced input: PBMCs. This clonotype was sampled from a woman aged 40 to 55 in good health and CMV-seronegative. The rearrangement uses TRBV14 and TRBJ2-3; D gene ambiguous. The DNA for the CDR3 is TGTGCCAGCAGCCAAGATATTTTAGAACTACCTAGCACAGATACGCAGTATTTT. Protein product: CASSQDILELPSTDTQYF.